These 30 T cell receptor beta chains were all obtained from the same sample, sequenced in a study of control samples from healthy donors and cancer patients. Only in-frame clones appear in the TCRdb table, and some are missing; sequencing was by immunoSEQ multiplex PCR. The sample yields 100,000 to 150,000 clones, about 88% seen once. The sequenced sample consisted of blood. These receptors were taken from a middle-aged man in good health.

This rearrangement joins TRBV28 to TRBJ2-2; 7 bases map to TRBD1. The V gene end was trimmed by 6 bases and the J gene end by 0 bases; junction bases not matched to a gene: 4. Germline V gene lookup returns CDR1 MDHEN and CDR2 SYDVKM. This CDR3 is 15 amino acids long. The CDR3 DNA sequence: TGTGCCAGCAGAGAAGGGACAGCGAACACCGGGGAGCTGTTTTTT. Protein product: CASREGTANTGELFF.

Comment on this clone: Distinct nucleotide sequences in the sample also encode this CDR3. The chain joins TRBV5-1 to TRBJ1-1; D gene ambiguous. V lost 0 bases and J 1 base, leaving 4 bases between the germline ends. The V gene's germline CDR1 is SGHRS and CDR2 YFSETQ. CDR3 length: 13 amino acids. The CDR3 sequence is CASSLEGNTEAFF. The CDR3 coding sequence is TGCGCCAGCAGCTTGGAAGGGAACACTGAAGCTTTCTTT.

This clone was counted only a few times. The rearrangement joins TRBV18 to TRBJ2-2, with a weak D call TRBD2 (6 bases). Germline CDR1 reads KGHSH; CDR2 reads LQKENI. The CDR3 contains 16 residues. Trimming left V 3 bases short and J 1 base short, with 12 bases between. CDR3 DNA sequence: TGTGCCAGCTCACCGAATCCCGGGGGGAACACCGGGGAGCTGTTTTTT. This codes for CASSPNPGGNTGELFF.

The chain joins TRBV2 to TRBJ1-1, with a possible D match to TRBD1 (5 bases). Germline CDR1 and CDR2: SNHLY and FYNNEI. V lost 5 bases to trimming and J lost 4 bases, with 14 bases between them. The CDR3 is 14 amino acids. The CDR3 spells CASSYLGVATEAFF. The CDR3 DNA reads as TGTGCCAGCAGTTATTTAGGGGTGGCCACTGAAGCTTTCTTT.

The table lists this clone with a few counts. This chain uses TRBV5-1 with TRBJ2-3; D may be TRBD1 (5 bases). This CDR3 region has 15 residues. V dropped 4 bases and J dropped 2 bases, with 14 bases sitting between them. Germline values: CDR1 SGHRS, CDR2 YFSETQ. CDR3: CASSAGKDFTDTQYF. The CDR3 region has the DNA TGCGCCAGCAGCGCAGGGAAAGATTTCACAGATACGCAGTATTTT.

This clone was detected only once. This sequence joins TRBV5-5 and TRBJ2-2, with a possible D match to TRBD2 (5 bases). Deletions cut 5 bases from V and 4 bases from J, with 12 bases between. The germline V gene has CDR1 SGHKS and CDR2 YYEKEE (reference sequence). This CDR3 has 14 amino acids. CDR3 nucleotide sequence: TGTGCCAGCAGTCGGGAACACACCACCGGGGAGCTGTTTTTT. Its translation: CASSREHTTGELFF. The whole variable domain, remainder taken from reference TRBV5-5 and TRBJ2-2, is DAGVTQSPTHLIKTRGQQVTLRCSPISGHKSVSWYQQVLGQGPQFIFQYYEKEERGRGNFPDRFSARQFPNYSSELNVNALLLGDSALYLCASSREHTTGELFFGEGSRLTVL.

This clone was seen only a few times. V is TRBV18 and J is TRBJ2-7; the match to TRBD1 covers 7 bases. The CDR3 length is 17 residues. CDR1 is KGHSH and CDR2 is LQKENI in the germline V gene. The J segment lost 5 bases and the V segment lost 4 bases, leaving 17 bases of the junction unmatched. The CDR3 loop is CASSLLEWTGEGNEQYF. The CDR3 DNA is TGTGCCAGCTCACTACTAGAGTGGACAGGTGAAGGTAACGAGCAGTACTTC.

V and J are TRBV24-1 and TRBJ2-2; 10 nucleotides match TRBD1. This CDR3 has 16 amino acids. V lost 1 base to trimming and J lost 5 bases; unmatched junction nucleotides: 3. Germline V CDR1 and CDR2: KGHDR, SFDVKD. CDR3 nucleotide sequence: TGTGCCACCAGTGATTTTTGGGGACAGGGGACCGGGGAGCTGTTTTTT. Translated, it gives CATSDFWGQGTGELFF.

J is TRBJ2-3 and V is TRBV14; tentatively, D is TRBD1 (6 bases). The germline V and J ends were trimmed by 0 bases and 0 bases, with 16 bases remaining between them. The germline CDR1 and CDR2 sequences are SGHDN and FVKESK. CDR3 length: 18 residues. This CDR3 is CASSQDARTGTSTDTQYF. Here the CDR3 DNA reads TGTGCCAGCAGCCAAGATGCTAGAACAGGGACCAGCACAGATACGCAGTATTTT.

The rearrangement joins TRBV6-1 to TRBJ2-1, with TRBD1 matching 7 bases. The J segment lost 5 bases and the V segment lost 0 bases, leaving 4 bases of the junction unmatched. CDR3 length equals 15 residues. Per the germline V gene, CDR1 is MNHNS and CDR2 is SASEGT. The CDR3 DNA reads TGTGCCAGCAGTGAAGCGGGGACAGCGAACAATGAGCAGTTCTTC. Its protein product is CASSEAGTANNEQFF.

The rearrangement links TRBV6-1 to TRBJ1-2; no firm D call. V gave up 0 bases and J gave up 4 bases, with 9 bases separating them. Germline V gene data show CDR1 as MNHNS and CDR2 as SASEGT. This CDR3 is 14 amino acids long. The CDR3, as DNA: TGTGCCAGCAGTGAAGCAGGGCCAATCTATGGCTACACCTTC. Translation gives CASSEAGPIYGYTF.

The V gene is TRBV11-2, the J gene TRBJ1-1; a possible D gene is TRBD1 (5 bases). The V and J ends lost 6 bases and 6 bases respectively, with 17 bases between them. This CDR3 is built from 14 residues. The V gene's germline CDR1 is SGHAT and CDR2 FQNNGV. CDR3 residues: CASSWLRGRSEAFF. CDR3 bases: TGTGCCAGCAGTTGGCTAAGGGGTAGGTCTGAAGCTTTCTTT.

V gene TRBV7-9 combines with J gene TRBJ2-3; 13 bases fit TRBD2. The CDR3 spans 17 residues. CDR1 and CDR2 (germline): SEHNR, FQNEAQ (reference sequence). V was pared by 2 bases and J by 1 base, with 3 bases of the junction left unmatched. The CDR3 coding sequence is TGTGCCAGCAGCTTAACCGGGACTAGCGGGGGCACAGATACGCAGTATTTT. This codes for CASSLTGTSGGTDTQYF.

The chain employs TRBV28 and TRBJ1-6, with unresolved D. Trimming took off 7 bases at V and 9 bases at J, with 22 bases between the two ends. Germline V gene sequence: CDR1 MDHEN, CDR2 SYDVKM. The CDR3 has 16 amino acids. The CDR3 region is CASTEEERGTVSPLHF. CDR3 in DNA: TGTGCCAGCACCGAAGAGGAGAGAGGCACAGTTTCACCCCTCCACTTT.

The genes are TRBV27 and TRBJ1-1, with D uncertain. Trimming took 4 bases from V and 1 from J, leaving 10 bases between them. Germline CDR1 MNHEY, CDR2 SMNVEV (reference sequence). This CDR3 region has 14 residues. The CDR3 region is CASSSRRANTEAFF. CDR3 sequence (DNA): TGTGCCAGCAGTTCCCGAAGAGCGAACACTGAAGCTTTCTTT.

This clone was observed a handful of times. The V and J genes are TRBV2 and TRBJ2-5; 9 bases align to TRBD2. This CDR3 is built from 12 residues. Germline CDR1 and CDR2: SNHLY and FYNNEI. CDR3 loop: CVSGSLGETQYF. The CDR3 bases are TGTGTTAGCGGGAGCCTAGGAGAGACCCAGTACTTC.

The chain recombines TRBV6-6 with TRBJ2-2, with 8 bases fitting TRBD1. Germline trimming cut 2 bases from V and 6 bases from J; bases unmatched to any gene: 5. The CDR3 has 15 amino acids. Germline loops: CDR1 MNHNY, CDR2 SVGAGI (reference sequence). The CDR3: CASSYRTDRAGELFF. CDR3 DNA: TGTGCCAGCAGTTACCGTACGGACAGGGCCGGGGAGCTGTTTTTT.

In this sample, this clone turned up a few times. This chain connects TRBV19 to TRBJ1-1; D is perhaps TRBD1 (5 bases). Trimming took 4 bases from V and 0 from J, leaving 15 bases between them. CDR1 is LNHDA and CDR2 is SQIVND in the germline V gene (reference sequence). This CDR3 spans 16 amino acids. CDR3 DNA sequence: TGTGCCAGTAGTACCTGGGGGACGGAAATGAACACTGAAGCTTTCTTT. Its translation: CASSTWGTEMNTEAFF.

As concerns this clone: In the same sample, other DNA sequences code for this CDR3. The rearrangement links TRBV18 to TRBJ2-3; D gene ambiguous. V lost 0 bases and J lost 3, with 4 bases in between. The CDR3 sequence is 13 residues long. Germline values: CDR1 KGHSH, CDR2 LQKENI. CDR3 residues: CASSPPGTDTQYF. The CDR3 DNA reads TGTGCCAGCTCACCACCAGGAACAGATACGCAGTATTTT.

J is TRBJ1-1 and V is TRBV5-1; 8 bases line up with TRBD1. With 4 bases clipped from V and 2 bases from J, the junction kept 10 bases outside the gene matches. The CDR3 is made up of 16 amino acids. From germline, CDR1 is SGHRS and CDR2 YFSETQ. The CDR3: CASSLLGRGPNTEAFF. The CDR3 nucleotides are TGCGCCAGCAGCCTCCTGGGCAGGGGGCCAAACACTGAAGCTTTCTTT.

V is TRBV28 and J is TRBJ1-2, with TRBD1 as a possible D gene (5 bases). The length of the CDR3 is 12 residues. The germline V gene has CDR1 MDHEN and CDR2 SYDVKM. The V end lost 4 bases, the J end lost 8 bases, and 11 bases lay between the germline ends. The DNA for the CDR3 is TGTGCCAGCAGTTCGGGGGTCTGGGGCTACACCTTC. It yields the protein CASSSGVWGYTF.

This clone was recorded once. V gene TRBV6-5 combines with J gene TRBJ1-6; D unresolved. CDR3 length: 13 residues. Germline CDR1 MNHEY, CDR2 SVGAGI. The germline V and J ends were trimmed by 2 bases and 5 bases, with 4 bases remaining between them. CDR3 amino acids: CASSYRNNSPLHF. The CDR3 DNA reads as TGTGCCAGCAGTTACAGGAATAATTCACCCCTCCACTTT.

This clone was recorded only once. The V call is TRBV7-9, the J call TRBJ2-2; D gene ambiguous. Trimming shortened V by 4 bases and J by 1 base, and 10 bases separated the two germline ends. CDR1 is SEHNR and CDR2 is FQNEAQ in the germline V gene (reference sequence). CDR3 length equals 15 residues. The CDR3 loop is CASSSQNGNTGELFF. The CDR3 DNA sequence: TGTGCCAGCAGCTCACAGAACGGGAACACCGGGGAGCTGTTTTTT.

V usage is TRBV29-1 and J usage is TRBJ1-4; TRBD1 might be the D (6 bases). This CDR3 is built from 13 residues. V lost 5 bases to trimming and J lost 7 bases, with 14 bases between them. The germline V gene has CDR1 SQVTM and CDR2 ANQGSEA. The CDR3 region is CSVRRGSGEKLFF. The CDR3 DNA follows: TGCAGCGTTCGCAGGGGCTCGGGTGAAAAACTGTTTTTT.

This clone was seen once. This chain connects TRBV11-2 to TRBJ1-2; the D gene is possibly TRBD1 (5 bases). With 2 bases removed from V and 2 bases from J, the gap between germline ends came to 6 bases. Germline loops: CDR1 SGHAT, CDR2 FQNNGV. This CDR3 comprises 13 residues. The CDR3 region has the DNA TGTGCCAGCAGCTTAAGGGGAAACTATGGCTACACCTTC. Translating it yields CASSLRGNYGYTF.

The chain combines TRBV19 with TRBJ1-2, with TRBD1 identical over 7 bases. CDR1 is LNHDA and CDR2 is SQIVND in the germline V gene (reference sequence). The CDR3 covers 13 residues. After removal of 6 bases from V and 3 bases from J, the junction contained 4 bases not matched to a gene. The CDR3 DNA reads as TGTGCCAGTAGACCGACAGGGTACTATGGCTACACCTTC. Residues: CASRPTGYYGYTF.

The CDR3 spells CASRYGTGGPLTEAFF. The DNA of the CDR3 is TGTGCCAGCAGATACGGGACAGGGGGACCACTCACTGAAGCTTTCTTT. This chain joins TRBV27 and TRBJ1-1, with 11 bases that match TRBD1. J lost 4 bases, V lost 6 bases, and 10 bases had no gene match. The CDR3 loop spans 16 amino acids. Germline assignment: CDR1 MNHEY and CDR2 SMNVEV (reference sequence).

This chain connects TRBV27 to TRBJ1-2; 7 bases match TRBD1. The V and J ends lost 3 bases and 8 bases, in that order; junction bases with no gene match: 6. The CDR3 loop spans 13 amino acids. Germline CDR1 and CDR2: MNHEY and SMNVEV (reference sequence). The CDR3 DNA is TGTGCCAGCAGTTTTTATACAGGGGAAGGCTACACCTTC. Encoded protein: CASSFYTGEGYTF.

Points on this clone: Its ends do not fully match the called genes, so a read error is possible. The chain joins TRBV28 to TRBJ1-4, with D unclear. The CDR3 has 15 residues. Germline V gives CDR1 MDHEN, CDR2 SYDVKM. In nucleotides, the CDR3 is TGTACCAGCAGTCCTACCGGGTCGACTAATGAAAAACTGTTTTTT. It is translated as CTSSPTGSTNEKLFF.

This rearrangement joins TRBV5-1 to TRBJ1-5; tentatively, D is TRBD1 (5 bases). Germline V gene lookup returns CDR1 SGHRS and CDR2 YFSETQ. Trimming cost V 4 bases and J 0 bases, with 11 bases left between them. The CDR3 is made up of 15 amino acids. CDR3 amino acids: CASSPGGNSNQPQHF. The DNA of the CDR3 is TGCGCCAGCAGCCCCGGGGGGAATAGCAATCAGCCCCAGCATTTT.